This T cell receptor (beta chain) derives from a study of CD8+ T cells in alopecia areata. Once RNA had been extracted, it was reverse transcribed into cDNA to act as the sequencing template. Generated by immunoSEQ multiplex PCR, the TCRdb table keeps only in-frame clones and is missing some. Here the sample spans about 150,000 clones, approximately 60% being singletons. Germline V gene sequence: CDR1 SGHRS, CDR2 YFSETQ. CDR3 length equals 12 residues. Trimming removed 6 bases from V and 3 bases from J, with 10 bases in between. This TCR derives from a human donor in good health. The chain is built from TRBV5-1 and TRBJ2-7; perhaps TRBD2 as D (7 bases). Sequenced sample: CD8+ T cells sorted from blood. DNA of the CDR3: TGCGCCAGCAAGGGGGGGAGCTACGAGCAGTACTTC. Translated, it gives CASKGGSYEQYF. Full variable domain (rest looked up from reference TRBV5-1 and TRBJ2-7): KAGVTQTPRYLIKTRGQQVTLSCSPISGHRSVSWYQQTPGQGLQFLFEYFSETQRNKGNFPGRFSGRQFSNSRSEMNVSTLELGDSALYLCASKGGSYEQYFGPGTRLTVT.